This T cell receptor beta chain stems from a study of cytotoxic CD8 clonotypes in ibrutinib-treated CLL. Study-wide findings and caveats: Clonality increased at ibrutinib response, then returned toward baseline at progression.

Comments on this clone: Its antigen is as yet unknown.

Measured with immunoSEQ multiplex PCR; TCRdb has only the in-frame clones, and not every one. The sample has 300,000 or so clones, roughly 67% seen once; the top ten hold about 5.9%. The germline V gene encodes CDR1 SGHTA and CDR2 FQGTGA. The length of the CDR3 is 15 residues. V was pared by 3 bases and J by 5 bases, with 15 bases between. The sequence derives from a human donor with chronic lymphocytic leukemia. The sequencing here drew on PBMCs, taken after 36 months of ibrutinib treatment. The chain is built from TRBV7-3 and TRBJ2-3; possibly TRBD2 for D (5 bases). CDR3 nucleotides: TGTGCCAGCAGCTTGAGAGGGAGTCGGATAGATACGCAGTATTTT. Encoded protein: CASSLRGSRIDTQYF. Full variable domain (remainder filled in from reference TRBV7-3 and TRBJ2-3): GAGVSQTPSNKVTEKGKYVELRCDPISGHTALYWYRQSLGQGPEFLIYFQGTGAADDSGLPNDRFFAVRPEGSVSTLKIQRTERGDSAVYLCASSLRGSRIDTQYFGPGTRLTVL.